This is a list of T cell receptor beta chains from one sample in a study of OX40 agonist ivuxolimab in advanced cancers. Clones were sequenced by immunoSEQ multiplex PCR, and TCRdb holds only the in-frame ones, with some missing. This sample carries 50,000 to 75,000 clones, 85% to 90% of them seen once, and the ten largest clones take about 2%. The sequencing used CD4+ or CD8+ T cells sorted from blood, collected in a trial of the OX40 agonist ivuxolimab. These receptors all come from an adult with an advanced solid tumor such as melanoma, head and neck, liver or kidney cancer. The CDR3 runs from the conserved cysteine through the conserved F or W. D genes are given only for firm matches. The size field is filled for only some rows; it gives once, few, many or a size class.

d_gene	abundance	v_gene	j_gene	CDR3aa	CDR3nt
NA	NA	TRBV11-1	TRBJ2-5	CASTIMTGREETQYF	TGTGCCAGCACCATAATGACAGGGAGGGAAGAGACCCAGTACTTC
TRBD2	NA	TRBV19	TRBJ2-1	CASSSLAGGYNEQFF	TGTGCCAGTAGTTCCCTAGCGGGTGGGTACAATGAGCAGTTCTTC
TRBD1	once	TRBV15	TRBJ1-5	CATSRGRGQGYQPQHF	TGTGCCACCAGCAGAGGTAGAGGACAGGGATATCAGCCCCAGCATTTT
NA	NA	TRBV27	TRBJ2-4	CASSLSYGLGGSKNIQYF	TGTGCCAGCAGTTTATCGTACGGTCTAGGAGGTTCAAAAAACATTCAGTACTTC
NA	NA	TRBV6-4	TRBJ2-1	CASSDEAASYNEQFF	TGTGCCAGCAGTGACGAGGCGGCCTCCTACAATGAGCAGTTCTTC
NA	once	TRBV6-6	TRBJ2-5	CASSYSAAEETQYF	TGTGCCAGCAGTTACTCGGCGGCCGAAGAGACCCAGTACTTC
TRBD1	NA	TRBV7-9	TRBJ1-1	CASTVLSTGGNTEAFF	TGTGCCAGCACCGTCCTTTCAACAGGGGGGAACACTGAAGCTTTCTTT
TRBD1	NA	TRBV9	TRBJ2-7	CASSVGGGDRVTYEQYF	TGTGCCAGCAGCGTAGGAGGGGGGGACAGGGTAACCTACGAGCAGTACTTC
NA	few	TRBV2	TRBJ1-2	CASSGPRDGYTF	TGTGCCAGCAGTGGTCCACGAGATGGCTACACCTTC
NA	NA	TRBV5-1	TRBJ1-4	CASSYGSEGEKLFF	TGCGCCAGCAGTTACGGATCGGAGGGCGAAAAACTGTTTTTT
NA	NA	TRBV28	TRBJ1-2	CASISGRLYGYTF	TGTGCCAGCATCTCGGGCCGGCTTTATGGCTACACCTTC
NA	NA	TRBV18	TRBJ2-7	CASSPEQGGREQYF	TGTGCCAGCTCACCCGAGCAGGGGGGTCGGGAGCAGTACTTC
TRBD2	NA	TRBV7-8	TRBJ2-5	CASSFRLAGVQETQYF	TGTGCCAGCAGCTTTAGACTAGCGGGGGTCCAAGAGACCCAGTACTTC
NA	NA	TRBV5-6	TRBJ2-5	CASSLPGPGETQYF	TGTGCCAGCAGCTTGCCGGGTCCTGGGGAGACCCAGTACTTC
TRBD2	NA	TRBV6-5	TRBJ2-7	CASTSSGGTYEQYF	TGTGCCAGCACCTCTAGCGGGGGGACCTACGAGCAGTACTTC
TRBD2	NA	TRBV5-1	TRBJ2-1	CASSLAGLAVYNEQFF	TGCGCCAGCAGCTTGGCTGGACTAGCGGTCTACAATGAGCAGTTCTTC
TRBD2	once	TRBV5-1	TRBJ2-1	CASSLVLGTSSAYEQFF	TGCGCCAGCAGCTTGGTCCTGGGGACTAGCTCGGCTTATGAGCAGTTCTTC
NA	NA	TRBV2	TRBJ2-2	CASVAGLLTGELFF	TGTGCCAGCGTCGCGGGGTTGCTCACCGGGGAGCTGTTTTTT
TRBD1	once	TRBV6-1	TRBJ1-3	CASSLTDRVGNTIYF	TGTGCCAGCAGTTTAACCGACAGGGTCGGAAACACCATATATTTT
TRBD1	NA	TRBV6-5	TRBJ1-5	CASSYSGTGDQPQHF	TGTGCCAGCAGTTACTCCGGGACAGGGGATCAGCCCCAGCATTTT
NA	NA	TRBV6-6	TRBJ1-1	CASSYKRLEAFF	TGTGCCAGCAGTTACAAAAGACTCGAAGCTTTCTTT
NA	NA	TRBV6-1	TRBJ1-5	CASTLTAAGARAQHF	TGTGCCAGCACCCTAACAGCGGCAGGCGCCCGGGCCCAGCATTTT
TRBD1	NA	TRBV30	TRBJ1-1	CAWSLGGGEYTEAFF	TGTGCCTGGAGCTTGGGAGGGGGCGAGTACACTGAAGCTTTCTTT
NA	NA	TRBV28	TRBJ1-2	CASSPMNRENYGYTF	TGTGCCAGCAGTCCAATGAACAGGGAGAACTATGGCTACACCTTC